This T cell receptor beta chain was identified in a study of blood T cell repertoires in COVID-19. Germline CDR1 and CDR2: MDHEN and SYDVKM. V lost 5 bases, J lost 3 bases, and 2 bases stayed unmatched. This CDR3 spans 15 amino acids. TCRdb keeps only in-frame clones here, not all; method: immunoSEQ multiplex PCR. This sample carries approximately 350,000 clones, more than 70% of them seen once, and the ten largest clones take around 3%. The clonotype was recovered from a woman aged 30 to 39 with COVID-19, enrolled during active disease. The chain is built from TRBV28 and TRBJ2-3; 13 positions match TRBD2. Sample: peripheral blood. CDR3 in DNA: TGTGCCAGCAGTGGACTAGCGGGGGATACAGATACGCAGTATTTT. The encoded protein is CASSGLAGDTDTQYF.